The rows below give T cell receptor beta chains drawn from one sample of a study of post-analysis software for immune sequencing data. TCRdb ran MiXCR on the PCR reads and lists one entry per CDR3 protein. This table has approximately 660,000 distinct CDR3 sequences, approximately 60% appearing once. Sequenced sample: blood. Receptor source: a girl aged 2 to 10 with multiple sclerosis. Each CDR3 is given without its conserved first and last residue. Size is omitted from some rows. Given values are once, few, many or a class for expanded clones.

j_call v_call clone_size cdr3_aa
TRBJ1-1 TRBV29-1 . SVQNTEVF
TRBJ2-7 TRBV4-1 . ASSQDEGPYEQY
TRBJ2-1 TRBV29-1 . SVLPRVLAGGNEQF
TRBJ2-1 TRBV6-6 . ASSYARVYQF
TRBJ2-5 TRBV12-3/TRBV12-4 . ASSLMDSRETQY
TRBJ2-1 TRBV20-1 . SAREETSDISFYNEQF
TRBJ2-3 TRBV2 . ASTRVAVSTDTQY
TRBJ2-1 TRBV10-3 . AISEGGGYDNEQF
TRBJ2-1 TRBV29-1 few SGYSGRTNEQF
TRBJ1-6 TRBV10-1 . ASSVDRNSPLH
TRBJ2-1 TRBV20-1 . SARSLTASSYNEQF
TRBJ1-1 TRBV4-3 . ASSYRGFGTEAF
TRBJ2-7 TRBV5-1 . ASSLVERGSYEQY
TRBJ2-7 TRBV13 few ASSPFRGFEQY
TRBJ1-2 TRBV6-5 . ASSYGQETSYT
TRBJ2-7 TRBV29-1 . SVLALQGGYEQY
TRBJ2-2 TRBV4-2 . ASSQDAQNTGELF